A selection of T cell receptor beta chains follows, all from one sample in a study of T cell responses to AZD1222 COVID-19 vaccine. Sequencing was performed with immunoSEQ multiplex PCR; in TCRdb, only in-frame clones are kept and a portion is missing. The sample carries about 150,000 clones, around 91% recorded once. Sequenced material: peripheral blood, taken 28 days after the second AZD1222 dose. These receptors were taken from an adult who received the AZD1222 COVID-19 vaccine. Each CDR3 is given with its conserved first and last residue. A D gene is named only where the DNA matches it firmly. A clone size is listed for some rows: how often the clone was seen (once, few, many), or a class if it is expanded.

D: NA
size: NA
length: 12
J: TRBJ2-7
V: TRBV2
CDR3: CASKPLPHEQYF
DNA: TGTGCCAGCAAGCCCCTACCTCACGAGCAGTACTTC

D: TRBD1
size: NA
length: 14
J: TRBJ1-2
V: TRBV7-8
CDR3: CASSTTRGGNGYTF
DNA: TGTGCCAGCAGTACGACCAGGGGGGGGAATGGCTACACCTTC

D: NA
size: NA
length: 14
J: TRBJ1-5
V: TRBV28
CDR3: CASSLSTVGQPQHF
DNA: TGTGCCAGCAGTTTAAGTACCGTTGGACAGCCCCAGCATTTT

D: NA
size: few
length: 14
J: TRBJ2-1
V: TRBV21-1
CDR3: CASSKGLAKVTQFF
DNA: TGTGCCAGCAGCAAAGGACTAGCGAAGGTGACGCAGTTCTTC

D: TRBD1
size: NA
length: 12
J: TRBJ2-7
V: TRBV29-1
CDR3: CSVLTGIHEQYF
DNA: TGCAGCGTCCTGACAGGGATCCACGAGCAGTACTTC

D: TRBD1
size: once
length: 15
J: TRBJ2-2
V: TRBV10-3
CDR3: CAISGGQGNTGELFF
DNA: TGTGCCATCAGTGGGGGACAGGGGAACACCGGGGAGCTGTTTTTT

D: NA
size: NA
length: 14
J: TRBJ1-2
V: TRBV6-2/TRBV6-3
CDR3: CASSLKGTNYGYTF
DNA: TGTGCCAGCAGTTTAAAGGGTACTAACTATGGCTACACCTTC

D: TRBD2
size: NA
length: 17
J: TRBJ2-5
V: TRBV5-1
CDR3: CASSGGLAGGIQETQYF
DNA: TGCGCCAGCAGCGGTGGACTAGCGGGAGGCATACAAGAGACCCAGTACTTC

D: NA
size: NA
length: 14
J: TRBJ1-6
V: TRBV6-5
CDR3: CASSYRERNSPLHF
DNA: TGTGCCAGCAGTTACCGGGAGAGAAATTCACCCCTCCACTTT

D: NA
size: NA
length: 14
J: TRBJ2-1
V: TRBV28
CDR3: CASSLSGGYNEQFF
DNA: TGTGCCAGCAGTTTATCGGGCGGTTACAATGAGCAGTTCTTC

D: NA
size: NA
length: 10
J: TRBJ2-1
V: TRBV2
CDR3: CASNRDEQFF
DNA: TGTGCCAGCAACCGGGATGAGCAGTTCTTC

D: NA
size: NA
length: 13
J: TRBJ1-5
V: TRBV6-5
CDR3: CASSSDRDQPQHF
DNA: TGTGCCAGCAGTTCAGACAGAGATCAGCCCCAGCATTTT

D: TRBD2
size: NA
length: 14
J: TRBJ2-7
V: TRBV28
CDR3: CASFSGTTYHEQYF
DNA: TGTGCCAGTTTTAGCGGGACTACGTACCACGAGCAGTACTTC

D: TRBD2
size: NA
length: 14
J: TRBJ2-7
V: TRBV11-2
CDR3: CASSSTSGVYEQYF
DNA: TGTGCCAGCAGCTCCACTAGCGGGGTCTACGAGCAGTACTTC

D: NA
size: few
length: 13
J: TRBJ1-2
V: TRBV4-2
CDR3: CASSQVAGEGYTF
DNA: TGTGCCAGCAGCCAAGTCGCAGGGGAAGGCTACACCTTC

D: NA
size: NA
length: 16
J: TRBJ1-5
V: TRBV24-1
CDR3: CATSDPRLGDNQPQHF
DNA: TGTGCCACCAGTGACCCGCGGCTGGGTGACAATCAGCCCCAGCATTTT

D: NA
size: NA
length: 13
J: TRBJ2-7
V: TRBV30
CDR3: CAWSDGLNYEQYF
DNA: TGTGCCTGGAGCGATGGACTGAACTACGAGCAGTACTTC

D: TRBD2
size: NA
length: 16
J: TRBJ2-4
V: TRBV19
CDR3: CASSALGLAGENIQYF
DNA: TGTGCCAGTAGCGCTCTCGGACTAGCGGGGGAAAACATTCAGTACTTC

D: NA
size: NA
length: 16
J: TRBJ1-2
V: TRBV2
CDR3: CASSLRGLPSNYGYTF
DNA: TGTGCCAGCAGTCTAAGGGGACTCCCGAGTAACTATGGCTACACCTTC

D: NA
size: NA
length: 14
J: TRBJ2-5
V: TRBV5-4
CDR3: CASSPGGLQETQYF
DNA: TGTGCCAGCAGCCCGGGGGGCCTCCAAGAGACCCAGTACTTC

D: TRBD1
size: NA
length: 15
J: TRBJ1-2
V: TRBV30
CDR3: CAWSVLGQGVSGYTF
DNA: TGTGCCTGGAGTGTACTCGGACAGGGCGTCTCTGGCTACACCTTC

D: NA
size: NA
length: 13
J: TRBJ2-3
V: TRBV6-4
CDR3: CASSDRAGNTQYF
DNA: TGTGCCAGCAGTGACAGGGCGGGAAATACGCAGTATTTT

D: NA
size: NA
length: 14
J: TRBJ2-7
V: TRBV7-2
CDR3: CASSFMSGFYEQYF
DNA: TGTGCCAGCAGCTTTATGTCGGGGTTCTACGAGCAGTACTTC

D: NA
size: NA
length: 12
J: TRBJ1-5
V: TRBV28
CDR3: CATTGNNQPQHF
DNA: TGTGCCACAACAGGGAACAATCAGCCCCAGCATTTT

D: NA
size: NA
length: 10
J: TRBJ1-2
V: TRBV20-1
CDR3: CSALTEGYTF
DNA: TGCAGTGCCCTCACGGAAGGCTACACCTTC

D: TRBD1
size: NA
length: 13
J: TRBJ2-3
V: TRBV27
CDR3: CASGTGITDTQYF
DNA: TGTGCCAGCGGGACAGGGATCACAGATACGCAGTATTTT

D: NA
size: once
length: 12
J: TRBJ2-3
V: TRBV6-5
CDR3: CASSTTRDTQYF
DNA: TGTGCCAGCAGTACTACCCGAGATACGCAGTATTTT

D: NA
size: NA
length: 15
J: TRBJ2-3
V: TRBV5-6
CDR3: CASSLGAGPPDTQYF
DNA: TGTGCCAGCAGCTTGGGGGCGGGGCCGCCAGATACGCAGTATTTT

D: TRBD2
size: NA
length: 14
J: TRBJ2-1
V: TRBV30
CDR3: CAWSRLAGGSEQFF
DNA: TGTGCCTGGAGTCGACTAGCGGGAGGCTCTGAGCAGTTCTTC

D: NA
size: NA
length: 13
J: TRBJ1-4
V: TRBV2
CDR3: CASMTDGREKLFF
DNA: TGTGCCAGCATGACAGATGGCAGGGAAAAACTGTTTTTT

D: NA
size: NA
length: 14
J: TRBJ1-3
V: TRBV19
CDR3: CASSISFSGNTIYF
DNA: TGTGCCAGTAGTATTTCGTTCTCTGGAAACACCATATATTTT

D: NA
size: NA
length: 14
J: TRBJ2-7
V: TRBV2
CDR3: CASSDRGAVYEQYF
DNA: TGTGCCAGCAGTGACAGGGGGGCGGTCTACGAGCAGTACTTC

D: TRBD2
size: NA
length: 14
J: TRBJ2-3
V: TRBV6-5
CDR3: CASSLAGSTDTQYF
DNA: TGTGCCAGCAGTTTAGCGGGAAGCACAGATACGCAGTATTTT

D: TRBD1
size: NA
length: 15
J: TRBJ1-2
V: TRBV11-2
CDR3: CASSYQGATNYGYTF
DNA: TGTGCCAGCAGCTACCAGGGGGCCACCAACTATGGCTACACCTTC

D: NA
size: NA
length: 14
J: TRBJ2-7
V: TRBV6-5
CDR3: CASSTNRDKKEQYF
DNA: TGTGCCAGCAGTACGAACCGGGACAAAAAAGAGCAGTACTTC

D: NA
size: once
length: 13
J: TRBJ1-5
V: TRBV6-2/TRBV6-3
CDR3: CASSYPGSQPQHF
DNA: TGTGCCAGCAGTTACCCGGGGAGTCAGCCCCAGCATTTT

D: TRBD2
size: NA
length: 15
J: TRBJ2-7
V: TRBV19
CDR3: CASSRTAGASYEQYF
DNA: TGTGCCAGTAGTAGGACAGCGGGAGCGTCCTACGAGCAGTACTTC

D: TRBD1
size: NA
length: 16
J: TRBJ2-7
V: TRBV3-1/TRBV3-2
CDR3: CASSQDTGARVGEQYF
DNA: TGTGCCAGCAGCCAAGATACAGGGGCGAGGGTTGGCGAGCAGTACTTC

D: TRBD1
size: NA
length: 12
J: TRBJ1-5
V: TRBV28
CDR3: CASSSGGGPQHF
DNA: TGTGCCAGCAGTTCAGGGGGTGGGCCCCAGCATTTT

D: NA
size: NA
length: 17
J: TRBJ1-2
V: TRBV10-3
CDR3: CAISESTGLLSNYGYTF
DNA: TGTGCCATCAGTGAGTCGACAGGACTTCTCTCTAACTATGGCTACACCTTC

D: TRBD1
size: NA
length: 16
J: TRBJ1-2
V: TRBV28
CDR3: CASDTGALRIGLGYTF
DNA: TGTGCCAGTGACACAGGGGCCCTTCGGATTGGGCTAGGCTACACCTTC

D: TRBD1
size: NA
length: 13
J: TRBJ1-1
V: TRBV19
CDR3: CASAQGADTEAFF
DNA: TGTGCCAGTGCACAGGGGGCGGATACTGAAGCTTTCTTT

D: NA
size: NA
length: 12
J: TRBJ2-2
V: TRBV29-1
CDR3: CSGRENTGELFF
DNA: TGCAGCGGACGGGAGAACACCGGGGAGCTGTTTTTT

D: TRBD1
size: NA
length: 15
J: TRBJ2-5
V: TRBV28
CDR3: CATFSGDRRPETQYF
DNA: TGTGCCACCTTCTCCGGGGACAGGCGCCCGGAGACCCAGTACTTC

D: TRBD1
size: once
length: 16
J: TRBJ2-7
V: TRBV5-1
CDR3: CASSSNAAGGAYEQYF
DNA: TGCGCCAGCAGCTCGAACGCGGCAGGGGGAGCCTACGAGCAGTACTTC

D: NA
size: NA
length: 14
J: TRBJ2-3
V: TRBV18
CDR3: CASSHLDSTDTQYF
DNA: TGTGCCAGCTCACACCTTGACAGCACAGATACGCAGTATTTT

D: NA
size: NA
length: 16
J: TRBJ1-2
V: TRBV18
CDR3: CASSPTSDGGRGGYTF
DNA: TGTGCCAGCTCACCTACTTCCGACGGGGGGCGCGGAGGCTACACCTTC

D: TRBD2
size: once
length: 17
J: TRBJ2-1
V: TRBV3-1/TRBV3-2
CDR3: CASSQGLAGVGADEQFF
DNA: TGTGCCAGCAGCCAAGGACTAGCGGGAGTTGGAGCGGATGAGCAGTTCTTC

D: TRBD2
size: NA
length: 16
J: TRBJ2-3
V: TRBV3-1/TRBV3-2
CDR3: CASSQDWTSGDDTQYF
DNA: TGTGCCAGCAGCCAAGATTGGACTAGCGGGGATGATACGCAGTATTTT

D: NA
size: NA
length: 17
J: TRBJ2-1
V: TRBV5-1
CDR3: CASSLITSGTQANEQFF
DNA: TGCGCCAGCAGCTTAATCACCTCCGGGACTCAAGCTAATGAGCAGTTCTTC

D: NA
size: NA
length: 16
J: TRBJ1-3
V: TRBV6-1
CDR3: CASSEAYRRSGNTIYF
DNA: TGTGCCAGCAGTGAAGCATACCGTCGTTCTGGAAACACCATATATTTT

D: NA
size: NA
length: 15
J: TRBJ1-1
V: TRBV6-2/TRBV6-3
CDR3: CASSYSGPRGPEAFF
DNA: TGTGCCAGCAGTTACTCGGGTCCCCGAGGGCCTGAAGCTTTCTTT

D: NA
size: NA
length: 15
J: TRBJ2-7
V: TRBV27
CDR3: CASSLDRGEAYEQYF
DNA: TGTGCCAGCAGCTTAGATAGGGGAGAGGCCTACGAGCAGTACTTC

D: NA
size: NA
length: 12
J: TRBJ1-2
V: TRBV28
CDR3: CASSFGSYGYTF
DNA: TGTGCCAGCAGTTTCGGCAGCTATGGCTACACCTTC

D: TRBD1
size: NA
length: 15
J: TRBJ2-7
V: TRBV18
CDR3: CASSSSGGISNEQYF
DNA: TGTGCCAGCTCGTCGTCAGGGGGCATTTCCAACGAGCAGTACTTC

D: NA
size: NA
length: 15
J: TRBJ1-5
V: TRBV5-8
CDR3: CASSLGGLSNQPQHF
DNA: TGTGCCAGCAGCTTGGGCGGGCTCAGCAATCAGCCCCAGCATTTT

D: NA
size: few
length: 12
J: TRBJ2-7
V: TRBV18
CDR3: CASSLSRNEQYF
DNA: TGTGCCAGCTCACTGTCTAGGAACGAGCAGTACTTC

D: NA
size: NA
length: 14
J: TRBJ1-2
V: TRBV29-1
CDR3: CSVVYGPANYGYTF
DNA: TGCAGCGTTGTGTACGGCCCAGCTAACTATGGCTACACCTTC